The clone carrying this T cell receptor beta chain was detected a few times. What it binds is not known. Preparation of the TCRbeta library was carried out with unique molecular identifiers. From the PCR reads, TCRdb called clonotypes with MiXCR, one entry per CDR3 protein. The data contain 450,000 to 600,000 distinct CDR3 sequences, approximately 12% of them singletons. This record belongs to a study of T-cell reconstitution after alpha-beta-depleted transplantation in children. Broader study findings: Diversity and T-cell counts at one year after transplant derived mostly from new T cells. Alpha-beta T cells present about two months after transplant were reported to originate from several hundred expanded graft clones. Some patients' high day-60 TCRbeta diversity was traced to surviving recipient T cells and thymic progenitors.

The CDR3 covers 14 residues. V was pared by 3 bases and J by 2 bases, with 8 bases between. The V gene's germline CDR1 is MDHEN and CDR2 SYDVKM. This sequence was found in a male patient aged 5 to 17 who had a stem cell transplant for acute myeloid leukemia, so the T cells may come from the graft donor. The sample consisted of PBMCs, mostly from graft donor cells, taken 360 days after TCRalphabeta/CD19-depleted stem cell transplant. The chain employs TRBV28 and TRBJ2-1, with D tentatively TRBD2 (5 bases). CDR3 residues: CASSFPGTYNEQFF. The CDR3 region has the DNA TGTGCCAGCAGTTTCCCGGGGACCTACAATGAGCAGTTCTTC.